Presented here are 5 T cell receptor beta chains from one specimen sequenced in a study of identical twins. One entry per CDR3 protein results from TCRdb running MiXCR on the 5' RACE reads. The sample holds 150,000 or so distinct CDR3 sequences, around 3.6% seen once. The sample was memory T cells sorted from blood. The source is a man aged 18-30 years in good health.

This clonotype came up many times. The genes are TRBV5-1 and TRBJ1-1, with D hard to call. This CDR3 is 15 amino acids long. The V gene's germline CDR1 is SGHRS and CDR2 YFSETQ. V lost 0 bases, J lost 0 bases, and 9 bases lay in between. The CDR3 spells CASSLESSVNTEAFF. The CDR3 nucleotides read TGCGCCAGCAGCTTGGAATCATCAGTGAACACTGAAGCTTTCTTT. Full variable domain (outside the CDR3, taken from reference TRBV5-1 and TRBJ1-1): KAGVTQTPRYLIKTRGQQVTLSCSPISGHRSVSWYQQTPGQGLQFLFEYFSETQRNKGNFPGRFSGRQFSNSRSEMNVSTLELGDSALYLCASSLESSVNTEAFFGQGTRLTVV.

In its sample, this clonotype was seen many times. The genes are TRBV7-9 and TRBJ2-1, with D perhaps being TRBD1 or TRBD2 (6 bases each). Trimming shortened V by 7 bases and J by 0 bases, and 10 bases separated the two germline ends. The CDR3 sequence is 14 residues long. Germline-derived CDR1 and CDR2 are SEHNR and FQNEAQ (reference sequence). Here the CDR3 reads CASNSGASYNEQFF. In nucleotides, the CDR3 is TGTGCCAGCAACTCGGGGGCCTCCTACAATGAGCAGTTCTTC.

This clonotype was counted ten times or more. The J gene is TRBJ2-7, the V gene TRBV29-1; the match to TRBD2 covers 16 bases. Looked up from germline, CDR1 is SQVTM and CDR2 is ANQGSEA. This CDR3 has 14 amino acids. Trimming took 4 bases from V and 4 from J; bases not matched to a gene: 1. In DNA, the CDR3 is TGCAGCGTTGCGGGACTAGCGGGAGGGTACGAGCAGTACGTC. Translation gives CSVAGLAGGYEQYV.

This clonotype was detected ten times or more. The V call is TRBV20-1, the J call TRBJ2-7; D is possibly TRBD1 or TRBD2 (5 bases each). V lost 6 bases and J 2 bases, leaving 8 bases between the germline ends. Per germline, CDR1 DFQATT and CDR2 SNEGSKA (reference sequence). The CDR3 has 11 amino acids. CDR3 protein: CSARGAYEQYF. CDR3 in DNA: TGCAGTGCCCGAGGGGCCTACGAGCAGTACTTC.

The CDR3 DNA is TGCAGCGTTGAAGGGCAGGCACGGGTGGCAGCTTTCTTT. Its protein product is CSVEGQARVAAFF. This chain links TRBV29-1 with TRBJ1-1; D is unclear. Trimming stripped 1 base from V and 10 bases from J, with 16 bases between. The CDR3 spans 13 residues. CDR1 is SQVTM, CDR2 ANQGSEA, per germline.